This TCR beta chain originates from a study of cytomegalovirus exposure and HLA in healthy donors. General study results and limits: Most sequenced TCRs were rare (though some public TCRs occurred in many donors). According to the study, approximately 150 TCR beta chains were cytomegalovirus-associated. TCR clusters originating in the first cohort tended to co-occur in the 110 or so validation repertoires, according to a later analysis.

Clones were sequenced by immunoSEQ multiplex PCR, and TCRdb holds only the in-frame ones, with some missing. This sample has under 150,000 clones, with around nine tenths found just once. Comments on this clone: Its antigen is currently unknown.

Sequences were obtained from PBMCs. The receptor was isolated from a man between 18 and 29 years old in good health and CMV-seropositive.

CDR3 protein: CASSATGGGSYEQYF. The CDR3 nucleotides read TGTGCCAGCAGCGCGACAGGGGGTGGGTCCTACGAGCAGTACTTC. This sequence joins TRBV5-4 and TRBJ2-7, with 9 positions matching TRBD1. Germline CDR1 and CDR2: SGHNT and YYREEE (reference sequence). The V and J ends lost 4 bases and 1 base, in that order; junction bases with no gene match: 6. The CDR3 has 15 amino acids.